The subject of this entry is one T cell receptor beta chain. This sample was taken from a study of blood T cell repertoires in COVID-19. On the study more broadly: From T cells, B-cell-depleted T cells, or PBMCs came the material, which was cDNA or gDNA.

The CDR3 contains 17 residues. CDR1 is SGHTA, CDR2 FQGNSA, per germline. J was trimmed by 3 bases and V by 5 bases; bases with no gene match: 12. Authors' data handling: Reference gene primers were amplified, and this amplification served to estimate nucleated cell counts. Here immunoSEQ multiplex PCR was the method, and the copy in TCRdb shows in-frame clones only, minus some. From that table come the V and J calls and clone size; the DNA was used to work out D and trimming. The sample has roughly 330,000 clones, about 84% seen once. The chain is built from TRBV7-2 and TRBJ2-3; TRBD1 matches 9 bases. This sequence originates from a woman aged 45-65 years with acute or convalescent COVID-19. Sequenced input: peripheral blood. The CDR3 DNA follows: TGTGCCAGCAGCAACCCCCCCGGGACAGGGTTAACAGATACGCAGTATTTT. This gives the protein CASSNPPGTGLTDTQYF.